The rows below give T cell receptor beta chains drawn from one sample of a study of CD8 T cells in Susac syndrome. TCRdb re-derived calls from the immunoSEQ multiplex PCR reads in MiXCR, one entry per CDR3 protein. This table holds 100,000 or so distinct CDR3 sequences, 95% found once. The sequenced sample was CD8+ T cells from PBMCs. The receptors were gathered from a human donor with Susac syndrome. CDR3s include the opening cysteine and the closing phenylalanine or tryptophan. The D gene is left open where the match is weak. For some rows the clone size is stated as once, few or many, or as a class when expanded; others skip it.

v_gene	j_gene	d_gene	abundance	CDR3nt	CDR3aa
TRBV29-1	TRBJ2-1	.	.	TGCAGCATTCCAAGGGGAGGTGAGCAGTTCTTC	CSIPRGGEQFF
TRBV7-9	TRBJ2-5	TRBD1	.	TGTGCCAGCAGCTTATTAGAAACAGGGGAAGGAGAGACCCAGTACTTC	CASSLLETGEGETQYF
TRBV6-6	TRBJ2-7	.	.	TGTGCCAGCAGTTACACCCCAGAGGGGTCGGAGGCGCAGTACTTC	CASSYTPEGSEAQYF
TRBV12-3/TRBV12-4	TRBJ1-1	.	.	TGTGCCAGCAGTTTACCTGGACTTCTGAACACTGAAGCTTTCTTT	CASSLPGLLNTEAFF
TRBV2	TRBJ2-3	TRBD2	.	TGTGCCAGCAGTGAAGCAGCGGGAGGGCTCACAGATACGCAGTATTTT	CASSEAAGGLTDTQYF
TRBV20-1	TRBJ2-7	TRBD2	.	TGCAGTGCCCCTAGCGGGGCATCCTACGAGCAGTACTTC	CSAPSGASYEQYF
TRBV10-2	TRBJ2-7	.	once	TGCGCCAGCAGTGAGTCGAGTCCCCTAGCCGTCGAGCAGTACTTC	CASSESSPLAVEQYF
TRBV12-3/TRBV12-4	TRBJ1-3	.	.	TGTGCCAGCAGTTACACAGCCGCGACGGGAAACACCATATATTTT	CASSYTAATGNTIYF
TRBV7-6	TRBJ2-7	.	.	TGTGCCAGCAGCGAGAAGGGAGTAGGAGTCGACTACGAGCAGTACTTC	CASSEKGVGVDYEQYF
TRBV12-3/TRBV12-4	TRBJ2-7	.	.	TGTGCCAGCAGTTTACGGACTCGACTCTACGAGCAGTACTTC	CASSLRTRLYEQYF
TRBV27	TRBJ1-1	.	.	TGTGCCAGCAAGCGTGGAGGTTTGGCTGAAGCTTTCTTT	CASKRGGLAEAFF
TRBV19	TRBJ2-3	TRBD2	.	TGTGCCAGTAGTCCCTGGACTAGCGGAGATACGCAGTATTTT	CASSPWTSGDTQYF
TRBV29-1	TRBJ1-3	.	.	TGCAGCGTACCCTGCCGGAGGGGCCAGCCTCGAAACACCATATATTTT	CSVPCRRGQPRNTIYF
TRBV2	TRBJ2-1	.	.	TGTGCCAGCAGGGACCGGGACCCCAAGAGTGAGCAGTTCTTC	CASRDRDPKSEQFF
TRBV4-1	TRBJ2-2	.	.	TGCGCCAGCAGCCCTGGACAACCGAACACCGGGGAGCTGTTTTTT	CASSPGQPNTGELFF
TRBV15	TRBJ2-2	.	once	TGTGCCACCAGCAGAGATCAGTCCTTGAGGGCCAAGGGCGGGGAGCTGTTTTTT	CATSRDQSLRAKGGELFF
TRBV7-9	TRBJ2-2	.	.	TGTGCCAGCAGCTTACCCGATATCGGGACCGGGGAGCTGTTTTTT	CASSLPDIGTGELFF
TRBV14	TRBJ2-5	.	.	TGTGCCAGCAGCCACCCATCCAGTACGGGGTTCCAGTACTTC	CASSHPSSTGFQYF
TRBV29-1	TRBJ2-1	.	.	TGCAGCGTTGGGGAAGGGGGAGAGCAGTTCTTC	CSVGEGGEQFF
TRBV25-1	TRBJ2-5	.	.	TGTGCCAGCAGTGAATCCGGGGTCCGGGAGACCCAGTACTTC	CASSESGVRETQYF
TRBV6-5	TRBJ2-1	.	.	TGTGCCAGCAGTAACTCAGGGGTGTCCAATGAGCAGTTCTTC	CASSNSGVSNEQFF
TRBV13	TRBJ1-1	.	.	TGTGCCAGCAGCGCCAGTTTTGGTGAAGCTTTCTTT	CASSASFGEAFF
TRBV20-1	TRBJ2-3	TRBD1	.	TGCAGTGCTACCCAGACAGGGTTCACAGATACGCAGTATTTT	CSATQTGFTDTQYF
TRBV20-1	TRBJ2-3	.	.	TGCAGTGCCCCATGGGATACGCAGTATTTT	CSAPWDTQYF
TRBV28	TRBJ2-7	TRBD1	once	TGTGCCAGCAGTTCTGACAGGGACCCCCGCTACGAGCAGTACTTC	CASSSDRDPRYEQYF
TRBV29-1	TRBJ2-7	.	.	TGCAGCGTTCAGGGGGGTCCTCCCTACGAGCAGTACTTC	CSVQGGPPYEQYF
TRBV29-1	TRBJ2-7	.	.	TGCAGCGTTATGGGCAGTAAGTACGAGCAGTACTTC	CSVMGSKYEQYF
TRBV5-1	TRBJ2-7	.	.	TGCGCCAGCAGACTATCCGGGTACGAGCAGTACTTC	CASRLSGYEQYF
TRBV20-1	TRBJ1-4	.	once	TGCAGTGCTAGAGATAAGACGGTTTCAACTAATGAAAAACTGTTTTTT	CSARDKTVSTNEKLFF
TRBV29-1	TRBJ2-1	.	.	TGCAGCGTTTTAGGAGTGAACAGTGAGCAGTTCTTC	CSVLGVNSEQFF
TRBV4-1	TRBJ2-7	.	.	TGCGCCAGCAGCCACAACCTGGGGACCTACGAGCAGTACTTC	CASSHNLGTYEQYF